This T cell receptor (beta chain) was profiled in a study of CD8+ T cells in alopecia areata. Study context: Treated individuals took tofacitinib by mouth, 5 to 10 mg twice daily. Findings and limits, study-wide: Numerous clones, expanded in lesions, remained in scalp and blood during tofacitinib. There was only one nonresponder, so it was unclear how baseline CD8+ expansion relates to response.

The germline gives CDR1 SGHVS, CDR2 FQNEAQ. The CDR3 is 13 residues long. The ends were cut back, 5 bases at V and 3 bases at J, with 11 bases in the middle. Regarding this clone: Its antigen is unknown.

Extracted RNA was reverse transcribed, and the resulting cDNA served as sequencing template. TCRdb's table, derived via immunoSEQ multiplex PCR, lists solely in-frame clones and lacks some. The table includes about 120,000 clones, 53% detected once. Treatment defined: oral pan-JAK inhibitor, 5-10 mg twice daily. PBMCs served as the source from which CD4+ and CD8+ T cells were sorted. The receptor was isolated from a human donor with alopecia areata. The starting material was CD4+ T cells sorted from blood, obtained at week 4, from a patient treated with tofacitinib. The chain combines TRBV7-8 with TRBJ2-7; D is unresolved. The CDR3 DNA reads as TGTGCCAGCAGCCGAGGTGGCGGCTACGAGCAGTACTTC. Its translation is CASSRGGGYEQYF.